This entry features one TCR beta chain sequence. Its antigen remains unidentified. The data were taken from a study of beta chain features in type 1 diabetes. The CDR3 extends over 12 amino acids. Germline V gives CDR1 KGHSH, CDR2 LQKENI. V was pared by 4 bases and J by 6 bases, with 10 bases between. Isolated RNA was reverse transcribed in full, so expressed TCRB transcripts were sequenced. TCRdb's table, derived via immunoSEQ multiplex PCR, lists solely in-frame clones and lacks some. The sample lists hundreds of thousands of clones, roughly a sixth occurring once. One heparinised blood draw averaging approximately 100 mL was given by each donor. Study findings and constraints: Still unanswered here is whether HLA type influences TCRB rearrangement. Cells carrying high TCR expression could end up over-represented when cDNA is sequenced.

This clonotype was sampled from a woman in her late teens or twenties in good health. The sample was naive CD4+ T cells from blood. The V and J genes are TRBV18 and TRBJ2-7; a weak D match, TRBD1 (5 bases). The CDR3 nucleotides read TGTGCCAGCTCACTAAGGGGCGGCGAGCAGTACTTC. Translated, it gives CASSLRGGEQYF. Together with reference TRBV18 and TRBJ2-7, the CDR3 gives the full variable domain: NAGVMQNPRHLVRRRGQEARLRCSPMKGHSHVYWYRQLPEEGLKFMVYLQKENIIDESGMPKERFSAEFPKEGPSILRIQQVVRGDSAAYFCASSLRGGEQYFGPGTRLTVT.